The next 21 T cell receptor beta chains were all read from a single sample in a study of brain T cells in children with intractable seizures. Generated by immunoSEQ multiplex PCR, the TCRdb table keeps only in-frame clones and is missing some. The table lists 110,000 or so clones, 85% to 95% of them singletons. Sequences were derived from peripheral blood, sampled at surgery. These receptors were collected from a boy under two years old with hemimegalencephaly and intractable seizures.

J is TRBJ1-3 and V is TRBV12-3 or TRBV12-4; D remains unclear. CDR3 size: 11 residues. The V end lost 8 bases, the J end lost 5 bases, and 7 bases lay between the germline ends. The CDR3: CASGYRNTIYF. CDR3 in DNA: TGTGCCAGCGGGTACAGAAACACCATATATTTT.

This clone has only one observation. The V and J genes are TRBV7-2 and TRBJ2-7, with TRBD2 identical over 11 bases. The ends lost 3 bases at V and 4 bases at J; junction bases unmatched: 5. In germline, CDR1 is SGHTA, CDR2 FQGNSA. The length of the CDR3 is 15 residues. The CDR3, as DNA: TGTGCCAGCAGCTTCATACTAGCGGGAGAGTACGAGCAGTACTTC. Translating gives CASSFILAGEYEQYF.

The chain joins TRBV5-6 to TRBJ2-5; the match to TRBD2 covers 8 bases. Germline values: CDR1 SGHDT, CDR2 YYEEEE. CDR3 size: 14 residues. Trimming took 0 bases from V and 4 from J; bases not matched to a gene: 2. The CDR3 is CASSLAGGPETQYF. The CDR3 nucleotides read TGTGCCAGCAGCTTGGCGGGAGGGCCAGAGACCCAGTACTTC.

This chain's CDR3 is CASRQGGPTNTGELFF. Written as DNA, the CDR3 is TGCGCCAGCAGGCAGGGGGGCCCCACGAACACCGGGGAGCTGTTTTTT. This chain uses TRBV5-1 with TRBJ2-2; D is perhaps TRBD1 (7 bases). The CDR3 loop spans 16 amino acids. Trimming took 5 bases from V and 0 from J, leaving 14 bases between them. CDR1 is SGHRS and CDR2 is YFSETQ in the germline V gene.

The table lists this clone with a count of one. CDR3 amino acids: CASSPRTSLADTQYF. The CDR3 DNA follows: TGTGCCAGCAGTCCGCGGACTAGTTTGGCAGATACGCAGTATTTT. This chain uses TRBV27 with TRBJ2-3; 7 bases line up with TRBD2. Per germline, CDR1 MNHEY and CDR2 SMNVEV (reference sequence). This CDR3 spans 15 amino acids. With V trimmed by 5 bases and J by 4 bases, 9 bases remained unmatched.

The V gene is TRBV6-2 or TRBV6-3, the J gene TRBJ2-3; 12 bases align to TRBD2. The CDR3 has 18 amino acids. V lost 4 bases, J lost 2 bases, and 10 bases stayed unmatched. Germline lookup yields CDR1 MNHEY and CDR2 SVGEGT. The CDR3 region is CASSSRRTSGTSTDTQYF. The CDR3, as DNA: TGTGCCAGCAGTTCCCGCCGGACTAGCGGGACCTCCACAGATACGCAGTATTTT.

V gene TRBV5-1 combines with J gene TRBJ2-2; unclear D gene. Germline assignment: CDR1 SGHRS and CDR2 YFSETQ. The CDR3 runs 13 residues. The V end lost 2 bases, the J end lost 6 bases, and 8 bases lay between the germline ends. Here the CDR3 DNA reads TGCGCCAGCAGCTTCGTCGAAGCCGGGGAGCTGTTTTTT. This encodes CASSFVEAGELFF.

The J gene is TRBJ2-7, the V gene TRBV29-1; 8 bases fit TRBD1. CDR1 and CDR2 from the germline V gene are SQVTM and ANQGSEA. J gave up 5 bases and V 1 base, and 4 bases lay outside the gene matches. The CDR3 loop spans 13 amino acids. In DNA form, the CDR3 reads TGCAGCGTTGAAGGGACAGGGTTAAACGAGCAGTACTTC. Its protein product is CSVEGTGLNEQYF.

This chain connects TRBV28 to TRBJ2-5; 8 nucleotides align to TRBD1. The CDR3 contains 16 residues. Germline assignment: CDR1 MDHEN and CDR2 SYDVKM. The trim removed 5 bases at V and 5 bases at J, leaving 13 bases unmatched. Written as DNA, the CDR3 is TGTGCCAGCAGTGAAGACAGGGAAGGGGACAGGGAGACCCAGTACTTC. Amino acid sequence: CASSEDREGDRETQYF.

J is TRBJ2-6 and V is TRBV7-2; the D is unclear. Per germline, CDR1 SGHTA and CDR2 FQGNSA. V dropped 5 bases and J dropped 2 bases, with 7 bases sitting between them. This CDR3 has 14 amino acids. The CDR3 DNA reads as TGTGCCAGCAGCATAAGGACTGGGGCCAACGTCCTGACTTTC. Translating gives CASSIRTGANVLTF.

The rearrangement uses TRBV28 and TRBJ2-3; D not resolved. The germline V gene has CDR1 MDHEN and CDR2 SYDVKM. The CDR3 runs 13 residues. Trimming left V 6 bases short and J 2 bases short, with 9 bases between. The CDR3 region is CASRATYTDTQYF. DNA of the CDR3: TGTGCCAGCAGAGCAACCTACACAGATACGCAGTATTTT.

Comments on this clone: Its ends do not fully match the called genes, so a read error is possible. This chain's CDR3 is CASSLAGAPDTQYF. CDR3 DNA: TGTGCCAGCAGCCTAGCGGGAGCTCCAGATACGCAGTATTTT. J is TRBJ2-3 and V is TRBV7-9; 10 bases map to TRBD2. The CDR3 runs to 14 residues. Germline CDR1 is SEHNR and CDR2 is FQNEAQ (reference sequence).

The chain carries TRBV7-8 and TRBJ2-7, with D unresolved. V was clipped by 1 base and J by 0 bases, with 4 bases between them. The CDR3 runs 13 residues. Germline CDR1 is SGHVS and CDR2 is FQNEAQ. In nucleotides, the CDR3 is TGTGCCAGCAGCTTAGGACTCTCCTACGAGCAGTACTTC. Residues: CASSLGLSYEQYF.

This sequence joins TRBV9 and TRBJ2-5; D gene uncertain. The CDR3 loop spans 14 amino acids. Germline CDR1 reads SGDLS; CDR2 reads YYNGEE. With 0 bases removed from V and 5 bases from J, the gap between germline ends came to 11 bases. The chain's CDR3 is CASSVDVGRETQYF. In DNA, the CDR3 is TGTGCCAGCAGCGTAGATGTGGGTCGGGAGACCCAGTACTTC.

This chain connects TRBV4-1 to TRBJ1-4; the D is unclear. Between the trimmed V and J ends, which lost 3 bases and 10 bases, there was a span of 18 bases. Germline CDR1 is MGHRA and CDR2 is YSYEKL. This CDR3 has 15 amino acids. CDR3 region: CASSQLLATVGKLFF. CDR3 bases: TGCGCCAGCAGCCAGTTATTAGCGACTGTCGGAAAACTGTTTTTT.

The chain employs TRBV5-6 and TRBJ1-1; D is uncertain. V lost 1 base and J lost 1, with 5 bases in between. Germline CDR1 reads SGHDT; CDR2 reads YYEEEE. The CDR3 totals 13 residues. CDR3 loop: CASSLLGNTEAFF. The CDR3 nucleotides read TGTGCCAGCAGCTTGCTGGGGAACACTGAAGCTTTCTTT.

The chain employs TRBV28 and TRBJ1-1, with no clear D. CDR3 length: 11 residues. CDR1 MDHEN and CDR2 SYDVKM come from the germline V gene. The CDR3 nucleotides are TGTGGGGCTAGACTCCGCACTGAAGCTTTCTTT. Translating it yields CGARLRTEAFF.

The rearrangement links TRBV21-1 to TRBJ2-7; the DNA was not used to check the table's D call, TRBD1. TRBV21-1 is termed a pseudogene. CDR3 size: 16 residues. The CDR3 DNA reads TGTGCCAGCAGCAAAGCAGCGACAGGGAACTCCTACGAGCAGTACTTC. Amino acids: CASSKAATGNSYEQYF.

The gene calls are TRBV5-4 and TRBJ2-5; possibly TRBD2 for D (6 bases). From germline, CDR1 is SGHNT and CDR2 YYREEE (reference sequence). This CDR3 has 14 amino acids. V lost 4 bases and J 2 bases, leaving 12 bases between the germline ends. In nucleotides, the CDR3 is TGTGCCAGCAGCCGACGGGAGTCGCAAGAGACCCAGTACTTC. As protein: CASSRRESQETQYF.

The V gene is TRBV24-1, the J gene TRBJ2-1; tentative D call: TRBD2 (6 bases). Looked up from germline, CDR1 is KGHDR and CDR2 is SFDVKD. This CDR3 contains 13 residues. V shed 5 bases and J shed 7 bases, with 11 bases lying between them. The CDR3 coding sequence is TGTGCCACCAGTGGCGGGACTGGGAATGAGCAGTTCTTC. It specifies CATSGGTGNEQFF.

This sequence joins TRBV7-2 and TRBJ2-4; 9 bases match TRBD1. CDR1 is SGHTA, CDR2 FQGNSA, per germline. The CDR3 contains 17 residues. The V segment lost 1 base and the J segment 6 bases; nucleotides outside the gene matches: 10. CDR3 in DNA: TGTGCCAGCAGCTTAGGGTTGGGACAGGGCGGAGGAAACATTCAGTACTTC. This encodes CASSLGLGQGGGNIQYF.